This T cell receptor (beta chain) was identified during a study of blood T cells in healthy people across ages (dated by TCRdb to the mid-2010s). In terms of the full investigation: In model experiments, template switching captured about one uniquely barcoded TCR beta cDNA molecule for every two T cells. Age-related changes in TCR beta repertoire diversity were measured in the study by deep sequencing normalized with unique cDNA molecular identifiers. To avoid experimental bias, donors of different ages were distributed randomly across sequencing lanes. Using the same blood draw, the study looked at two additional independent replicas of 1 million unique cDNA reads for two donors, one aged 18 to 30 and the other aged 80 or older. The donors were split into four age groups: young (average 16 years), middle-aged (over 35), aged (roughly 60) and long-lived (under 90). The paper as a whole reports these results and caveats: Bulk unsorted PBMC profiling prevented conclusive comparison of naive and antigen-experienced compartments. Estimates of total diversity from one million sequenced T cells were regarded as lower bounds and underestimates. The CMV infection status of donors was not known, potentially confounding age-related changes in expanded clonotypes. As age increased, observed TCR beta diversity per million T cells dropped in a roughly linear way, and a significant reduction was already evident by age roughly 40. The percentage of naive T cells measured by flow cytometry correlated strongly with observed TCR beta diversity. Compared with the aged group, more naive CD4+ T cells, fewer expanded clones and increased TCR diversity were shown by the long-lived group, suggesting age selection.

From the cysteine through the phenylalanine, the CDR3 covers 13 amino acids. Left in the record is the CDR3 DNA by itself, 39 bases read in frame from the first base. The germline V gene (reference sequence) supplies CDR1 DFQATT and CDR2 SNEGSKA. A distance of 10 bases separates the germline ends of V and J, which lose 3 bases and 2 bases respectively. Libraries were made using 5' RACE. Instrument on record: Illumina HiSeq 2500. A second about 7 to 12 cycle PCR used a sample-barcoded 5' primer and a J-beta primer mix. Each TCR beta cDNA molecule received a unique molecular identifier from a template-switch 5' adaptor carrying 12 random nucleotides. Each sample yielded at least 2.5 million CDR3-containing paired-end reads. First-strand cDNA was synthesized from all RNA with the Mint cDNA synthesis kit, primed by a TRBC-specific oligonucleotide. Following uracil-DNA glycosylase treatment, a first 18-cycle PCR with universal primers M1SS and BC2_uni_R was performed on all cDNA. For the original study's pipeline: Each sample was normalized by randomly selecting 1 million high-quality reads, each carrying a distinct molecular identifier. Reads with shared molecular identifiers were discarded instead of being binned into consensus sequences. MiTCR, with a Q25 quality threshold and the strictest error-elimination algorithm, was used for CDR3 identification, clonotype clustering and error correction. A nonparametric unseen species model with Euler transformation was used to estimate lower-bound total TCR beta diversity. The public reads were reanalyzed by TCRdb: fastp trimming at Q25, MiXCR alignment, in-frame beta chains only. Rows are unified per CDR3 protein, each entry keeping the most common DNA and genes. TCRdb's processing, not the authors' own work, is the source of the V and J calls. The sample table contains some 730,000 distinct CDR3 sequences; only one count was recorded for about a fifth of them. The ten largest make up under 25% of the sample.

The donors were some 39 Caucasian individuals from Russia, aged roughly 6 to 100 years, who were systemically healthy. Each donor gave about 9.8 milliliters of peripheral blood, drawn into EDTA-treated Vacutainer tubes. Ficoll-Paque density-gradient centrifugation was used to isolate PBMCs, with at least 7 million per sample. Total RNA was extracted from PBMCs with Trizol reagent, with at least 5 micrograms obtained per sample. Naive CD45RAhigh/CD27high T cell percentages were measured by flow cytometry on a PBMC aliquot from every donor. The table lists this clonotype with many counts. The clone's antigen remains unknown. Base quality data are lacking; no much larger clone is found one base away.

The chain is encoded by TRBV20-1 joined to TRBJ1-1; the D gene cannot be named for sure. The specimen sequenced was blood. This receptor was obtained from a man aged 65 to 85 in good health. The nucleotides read TGCAGTGCTAGGGCAAGAAGAAACACTGAAGCTTTCTTT. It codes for CSARARRNTEAFF.